The present entry profiles one T cell receptor beta chain with its context. Its target is unknown. These data belong to a study of prognosis after radiotherapy for stage I lung cancer. The study's findings and limits: Reduced unique TCR clone counts were recorded after stereotactic body radiation therapy, with a median of approximately 9,600 versus 7,200.

Multiplex PCR in two rounds served to amplify TCR beta CDR3 from genomic DNA. Individual primers that were specific to each TRBV and TRBJ gene served in first-round PCR. TCRdb re-called the multiplex PCR reads through MiXCR, storing one row per CDR3 protein. The sample holds 30,000 to 40,000 distinct CDR3 sequences, under 40% seen once. The ends were cut back, 6 bases at V and 2 bases at J, with 10 bases in the middle. Germline V lookup: CDR1 MNHNS, CDR2 SASEGT. The CDR3 is 14 residues long. The authors drew roughly 6.5 milliliters of peripheral blood at each of two time points. This TCR was sampled from a donor over 45 with non-small cell lung cancer. Sequenced here: PBMCs, sampled before or after stereotactic body radiation therapy (not recorded which). V usage is TRBV6-1 and J usage is TRBJ2-2; no definite D call. The CDR3 region is CASSTDRNTGELFF. CDR3 DNA sequence: TGTGCCAGCAGCACGGACCGAAACACCGGGGAGCTGTTTTTT.